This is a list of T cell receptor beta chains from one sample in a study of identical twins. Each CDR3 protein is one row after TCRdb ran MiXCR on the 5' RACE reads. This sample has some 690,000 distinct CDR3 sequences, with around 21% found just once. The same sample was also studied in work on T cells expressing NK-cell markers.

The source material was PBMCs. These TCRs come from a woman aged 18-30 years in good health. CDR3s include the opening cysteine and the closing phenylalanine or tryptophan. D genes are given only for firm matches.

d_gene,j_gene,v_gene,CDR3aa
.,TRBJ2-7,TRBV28,CASRSHRASGEQYF
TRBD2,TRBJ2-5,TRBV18,CASSPRDSGRSWGTQYF
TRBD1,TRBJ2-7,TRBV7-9,CASSLGQGVHYEQYF
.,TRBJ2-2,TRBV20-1,CSARDRHGTKNTGELFF
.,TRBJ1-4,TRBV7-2,CASSLAGAEKLFF
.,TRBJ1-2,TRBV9,CASSVVGGQIGGYTF
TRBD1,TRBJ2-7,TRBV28,CASKSGTVKHEQYF
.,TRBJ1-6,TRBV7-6,CASSLAAVAEGNSPLHF
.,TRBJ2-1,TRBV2,CASTGNEQFF
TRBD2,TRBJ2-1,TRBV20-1,CTVQASGYNEQFF
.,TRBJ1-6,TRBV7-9,CASSPIGGGSPLHF
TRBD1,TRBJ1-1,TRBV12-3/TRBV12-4,CASSSGQGAAEAFF
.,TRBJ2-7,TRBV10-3,CAISERKSSSYEQYF
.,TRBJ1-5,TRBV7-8,CASSLGFTQPQHF
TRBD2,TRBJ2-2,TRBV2,CASSVLAGEGELFF
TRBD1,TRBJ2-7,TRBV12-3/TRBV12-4,CASSPGQAEQYF
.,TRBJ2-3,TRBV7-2,CASSLGSGPQYF
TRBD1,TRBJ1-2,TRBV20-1,CSAVGTDYGYTF
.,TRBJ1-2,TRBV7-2,CASSGDTGPFYGYTF
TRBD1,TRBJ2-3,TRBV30,CAWTWAPGQGTDTQYF
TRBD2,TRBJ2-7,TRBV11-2,CASSIGPGASGRTSSYEQYF
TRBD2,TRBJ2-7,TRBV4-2,CASSQRPPSGAAYEQYF
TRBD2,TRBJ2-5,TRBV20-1,CSLSGGGEKTQYF
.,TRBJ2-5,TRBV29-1,CSAYGAEETQYF
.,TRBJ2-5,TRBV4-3,CASSQTAGGGTQYF
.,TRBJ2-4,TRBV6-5,CASSSGIAKNIQYF
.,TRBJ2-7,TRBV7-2,CASSTFGWEQYF
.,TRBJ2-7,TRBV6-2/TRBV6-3,CASSYYPGNSYEQYF
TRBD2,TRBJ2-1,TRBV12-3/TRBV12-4,CASSIAGGTYNEQFF
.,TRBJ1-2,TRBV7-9,CASSLGLGAGYTF
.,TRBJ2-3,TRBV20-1,CSASSLEAHTDTQYF
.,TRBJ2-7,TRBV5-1,CASSFSVSPEEQYF
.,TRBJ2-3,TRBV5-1,CASSGDHTDTQYF
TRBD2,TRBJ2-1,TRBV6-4,CASSERGGRGFNEQFF
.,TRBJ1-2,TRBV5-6,CASSLEVSYGYTF